This T cell receptor (beta chain) was identified in a study of a mutant IDH1 vaccine in newly diagnosed glioma listed by TCRdb under 2021. For the study in its entirety: The roughly 33 treated patients were roughly 62% male and roughly 40% female, with a mean age of roughly 40 years. Prior to enrollment, standard therapy consisting of radiotherapy alone, temozolomide alone, or radiochemotherapy with temozolomide had been administered to patients, with the combination being received by most patients. Peripheral blood was drawn at six visits: V03 (baseline), V05, V07, V10, V12 and V13. For exploratory analyses, some 24 treated patients had longitudinal TCRB deep sequencing done wherever samples were available.

On this clone: Its antigen remains undetermined. Per-base quality was not reported, and no clone a single base away is much larger than it.

In the paper's terms, the time point label means: baseline, week 1 (first vaccination visit). In the paper's terms, the treatment or condition label means: pre-vaccination baseline after standard-of-care therapy. The donors had newly diagnosed IDH1-mutant astrocytomas of WHO grade 3 or 4 that showed loss of nuclear ATRX. The samples were drawn from NOA16, a multicentre, single-arm, open-label phase I trial in Germany that tested a mutant IDH1 peptide vaccine in humans for the first time. Visit V03 blood draws served as the baseline sample for immunogenicity testing. Genomic DNA for TCRB sequencing was isolated from EDTA blood with the DNeasy Blood and Tissue Kit. Cut back by 2 bases and 2 bases, the V and J ends lie 3 bases apart. CDR3 length: 13 amino acids, cysteine to phenylalanine. Only the CDR3 portion is preserved as DNA: 39 bases, with reading frame beginning at the first base. Looking up the germline V gene yields CDR1 ENHRY and CDR2 SYGVKD.

The method behind the library was the immunoSEQ multiplex PCR assay. The hsTCRB Kit was used according to the manufacturer's protocol to amplify rearranged TCR beta chain sequences. Sequencing of TCRB libraries was carried out on an Illumina MiSeq. As for how the authors treated the data: The kit vendor's proprietary platform handled demultiplexing, trimming and gene mapping. What TCRdb holds here is the immuneACCESS table cut down to in-frame rearrangements. Part of the clones is not present; checked against another copy, under half of the missing clones reflect an unresolved V gene, and the others are unexplained. That table furnishes V, J and clone size, whereas the DNA furnished D and trimming. In this sample the table shows around 92,000 clones, 70% to 90% of which occur a single time. The leading ten clones occupy around 0.6% of the sample. Overall results and qualifications from the work: Immune responses induced by the vaccine were seen in approximately 93% of patients across multiple MHC alleles. It was noted by the authors that analyses of patient blood samples could not be reproduced owing to sample limitations. Selection of PBMC samples for TCRB deep sequencing was based on availability. No apparent relationship was observed between pseudoprogression and alterations in the top peripheral T cell clonotypes detected by TCRB sequencing.

The sequence joins TRBV10-3 to TRBJ1-4, with an unclear D gene assignment. The input for sequencing was PBMCs, taken from a glioma patient treated with radiotherapy, temozolomide or both. This receptor was identified in a woman in her 50s with glioma. The DNA reads TGTGCCATCAGTGAGGTCACTAATGAAAAACTGTTTTTT. Its protein is CAISEVTNEKLFF.